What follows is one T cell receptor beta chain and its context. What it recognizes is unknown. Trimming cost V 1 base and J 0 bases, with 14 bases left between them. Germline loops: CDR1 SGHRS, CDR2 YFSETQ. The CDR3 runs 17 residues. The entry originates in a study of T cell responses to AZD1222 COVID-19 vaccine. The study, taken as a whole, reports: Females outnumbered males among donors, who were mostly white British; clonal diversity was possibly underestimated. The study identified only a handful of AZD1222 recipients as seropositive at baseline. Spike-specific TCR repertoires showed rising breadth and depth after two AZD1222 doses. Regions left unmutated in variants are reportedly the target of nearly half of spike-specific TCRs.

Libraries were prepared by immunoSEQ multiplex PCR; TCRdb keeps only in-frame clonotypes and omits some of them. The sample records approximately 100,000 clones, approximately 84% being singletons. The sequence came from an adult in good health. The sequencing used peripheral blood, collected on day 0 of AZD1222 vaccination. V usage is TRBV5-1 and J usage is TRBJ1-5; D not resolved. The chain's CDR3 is CASSLSQLRYSNQPQHF. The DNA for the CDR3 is TGCGCCAGCAGCTTGTCCCAGTTGAGGTATAGCAATCAGCCCCAGCATTTT.